The 19 T cell receptor beta chains presented below share a single source sample, sequenced in a study of cytomegalovirus exposure and HLA in healthy donors. TCRdb's copy holds only in-frame clones and misses some; the assay was immunoSEQ multiplex PCR. This sample carries about 98,000 clones, roughly 89% of them seen once, and the ten largest clones take 3% to 4%. The source material was PBMCs. These receptors came from a woman between 25 and 40 years old in good health and CMV-seronegative.

The chain recombines TRBV29-1 with TRBJ1-1; TRBD1 is a possible D gene (5 bases). The CDR3 sequence is 13 residues long. The V gene's germline CDR1 is SQVTM and CDR2 ANQGSEA. Trimming cost V 7 bases and J 1 base, with 13 bases left between them. CDR3 DNA: TGCAGCGCTCAGGGAGGGAAGAACACTGAAGCTTTCTTT. Protein: CSAQGGKNTEAFF.

This chain links TRBV7-2 with TRBJ2-7; no clear D gene. The germline V and J ends were trimmed by 5 bases and 4 bases, with 9 bases remaining between them. The CDR3 extends over 12 amino acids. The germline gives CDR1 SGHTA, CDR2 FQGNSA. The DNA for the CDR3 is TGTGCCAGCAGCCGAACTCGATACGAGCAGTACTTC. Translated, it gives CASSRTRYEQYF.

Here the CDR3 DNA reads TGTGCCAGCAGATATAACGAACCAGGGGTGGCTTTCTTT. It yields the protein CASRYNEPGVAFF. The V and J genes are TRBV6-5 and TRBJ1-1; a weak D match, TRBD1 (6 bases). The CDR3 is 13 residues long. V shed 6 bases and J shed 11 bases, with 19 bases lying between them. The germline V gene encodes CDR1 MNHEY and CDR2 SVGAGI.

The rearrangement joins TRBV5-4 to TRBJ2-1, with 11 bases fitting TRBD1. This CDR3 is 18 amino acids long. V shed 2 bases, J shed 4 bases, and the junction held 11 bases outside the gene matches. Germline assignment: CDR1 SGHNT and CDR2 YYREEE (reference sequence). The CDR3 nucleotides read TGTGCCAGCAGCTTTCCCGGGGCCGGGACAGGGGGATACAATGAGCAGTTCTTC. It is translated as CASSFPGAGTGGYNEQFF. The variable domain in full, with the rest retrieved from reference TRBV5-4 and TRBJ2-1, is ETGVTQSPTHLIKTRGQQVTLRCSSQSGHNTVSWYQQALGQGPQFIFQYYREEENGRGNFPPRFSGLQFPNYSSELNVNALELDDSALYLCASSFPGAGTGGYNEQFFGPGTRLTVL.

The chain uses TRBV4-2 and TRBJ2-7, with TRBD2 matching 14 bases. CDR1 and CDR2 (germline): LGHNA, YNFKEQ. V dropped 0 bases and J dropped 5; count of bases not matched to a gene: 0. This CDR3 region has 15 residues. Written as DNA, the CDR3 is TGTGCCAGCAGCCAAGAGGGACTAGCGGGAGACGAGCAGTACTTC. Encoded protein: CASSQEGLAGDEQYF.

The chain carries TRBV15 and TRBJ1-3; no clear D gene. The germline CDR1 and CDR2 sequences are LNHNV and YYDKDF (reference sequence). The CDR3 spans 14 residues. V lost 3 bases and J 1 base, leaving 7 bases between the germline ends. DNA of the CDR3: TGTGCCACCAGCAGTAGCGATTCTGGAAACACCATATATTTT. It yields the protein CATSSSDSGNTIYF.

In DNA form, the CDR3 reads TGCGCCAGCAGCTTGCCCGTATCCTCAGGGGACGCTGAAGCTTTCTTT. It is translated as CASSLPVSSGDAEAFF. V is TRBV5-1 and J is TRBJ1-1; possibly TRBD1 for D (6 bases). The CDR3 runs 16 residues. V was clipped by 1 base and J by 6 bases, with 19 bases between them. Germline CDR1 and CDR2: SGHRS and YFSETQ.

This sequence joins TRBV7-3 and TRBJ1-1; 7 bases match TRBD1. Unmatched junction bases numbered 11, after V lost 1 base and J lost 6 bases. The CDR3 length is 16 residues. The germline V gene encodes CDR1 SGHTA and CDR2 FQGTGA. The CDR3 DNA sequence: TGTGCCAGCAGCTTAAAGGGGACAGCGGGGGCCCCTGAAGCTTTCTTT. It encodes CASSLKGTAGAPEAFF.

V usage is TRBV18 and J usage is TRBJ1-1; 7 nucleotides agree with TRBD1. Trimming cost V 2 bases and J 0 bases; bases outside gene matches: 9. The CDR3 is 17 amino acids. Germline CDR1 KGHSH, CDR2 LQKENI. The DNA for the CDR3 is TGTGCCAGCTCACCAAGGCTGACAGGGCTAATGAACACTGAAGCTTTCTTT. Protein product: CASSPRLTGLMNTEAFF.

The chain has TRBV28 and TRBJ1-5, with 10 nucleotides matching TRBD1. Unmatched junction bases numbered 4, after V lost 3 bases and J lost 5 bases. Germline V gives CDR1 MDHEN, CDR2 SYDVKM. CDR3 length equals 15 residues. The CDR3 DNA is TGTGCCAGCAGTTTGAGAGGGACAGGGGATCAGCCCCAGCATTTT. It encodes CASSLRGTGDQPQHF. Based on the CDR3 plus reference TRBV28 and TRBJ1-5, the full variable domain is DVKVTQSSRYLVKRTGEKVFLECVQDMDHENMFWYRQDPGLGLRLIYFSYDVKMKEKGDIPEGYSVSREKKERFSLILESASTNQTSMYLCASSLRGTGDQPQHFGDGTRLSIL.

The J gene is TRBJ2-1, the V gene TRBV28, with a possible D match to TRBD2 (6 bases). CDR3 length: 14 residues. From germline, CDR1 is MDHEN and CDR2 SYDVKM. Trimming removed 8 bases at V and 7 bases at J, with 18 bases between. CDR3 in amino acids: CASGRGLLGNEQFF. The DNA for the CDR3 is TGTGCCAGCGGGCGGGGTTTGTTAGGAAATGAGCAGTTCTTC.

CDR3 sequence (DNA): TGTGCCAGCAGCTTAACGCATCCGCGACAGGGCTCTGAAGCTTTCTTT. It is translated as CASSLTHPRQGSEAFF. The chain has TRBV7-3 and TRBJ1-1; 7 bases map to TRBD1. Germline-derived CDR1 and CDR2 are SGHTA and FQGTGA. V lost 0 bases, J lost 6 bases, and 10 bases stayed unmatched. The CDR3 consists of 16 residues.

The gene calls are TRBV14 and TRBJ1-1; maybe TRBD1 (5 bases). This CDR3 has 17 amino acids. Between the trimmed V and J ends, which lost 0 bases and 6 bases, there was a span of 20 bases. Germline CDR1 and CDR2: SGHDN and FVKESK. CDR3 DNA sequence: TGTGCCAGCAGCCAAGATCGGGACTGGGTAAGGAGCGCTGAAGCTTTCTTT. This sequence encodes CASSQDRDWVRSAEAFF.

This chain uses TRBV18 with TRBJ2-2, with D possibly TRBD2 on 6 matching bases. Germline V gene sequence: CDR1 KGHSH, CDR2 LQKENI. CDR3 size: 17 residues. The ends were cut back, 4 bases at V and 0 bases at J, with 15 bases in the middle. Here the CDR3 DNA reads TGTGCCAGCTCACGGACCGTCCCGGGGGCGAACACCGGGGAGCTGTTTTTT. The encoded protein is CASSRTVPGANTGELFF.

The chain joins TRBV28 to TRBJ1-5; tentative D call: TRBD1 (5 bases). Germline-derived CDR1 and CDR2 are MDHEN and SYDVKM. Trimming shortened V by 7 bases and J by 3 bases, and 10 bases separated the two germline ends. This CDR3 contains 13 residues. As DNA, the CDR3 is TGTGCCAGCACGGGACTCCTCAATCAGCCCCAGCATTTT. Its protein is CASTGLLNQPQHF.

In DNA form, the CDR3 reads TGTGCCAGCTCGGGAGGGCTCGACGAGCAGTACTTC. Translating gives CASSGGLDEQYF. V is TRBV6-6 and J is TRBJ2-7, with 8 bases aligning to TRBD2. With V trimmed by 8 bases and J by 5 bases, 5 bases remained unmatched. CDR1 is MNHNY, CDR2 SVGAGI, per germline (reference sequence). The CDR3 contains 12 residues.

This clone has at least ten counts. The chain carries TRBV28 and TRBJ1-2; D not resolved. CDR1 and CDR2 from the germline V gene are MDHEN and SYDVKM. Trimming stripped 10 bases from V and 6 bases from J, with 9 bases between. The CDR3 runs to 10 residues. The CDR3 spells CATTRDGYTF. CDR3 sequence (DNA): TGTGCCACCACGAGGGATGGCTACACCTTC.

The chain recombines TRBV7-7 with TRBJ2-3; 7 nucleotides align to TRBD2. The CDR3 extends over 13 amino acids. The V segment lost 3 bases and the J segment 5 bases; nucleotides outside the gene matches: 2. CDR1 and CDR2 from the germline V gene are SSHAT and FNYEAQ (reference sequence). The CDR3 spells CASSFGGEDTQYF. Written as DNA, the CDR3 is TGTGCCAGCAGCTTTGGGGGGGAAGATACGCAGTATTTT.

To note about this clone: The sample has other DNA sequences that encode this CDR3 too. V and J are TRBV15 and TRBJ2-7; tentative D call: TRBD2 (5 bases). Germline V lookup: CDR1 LNHNV, CDR2 YYDKDF (reference sequence). Trimming stripped 0 bases from V and 4 bases from J, with 7 bases between. The CDR3 totals 13 residues. As DNA, the CDR3 is TGTGCCACCAGCAGAGATCGCGGGTACGAGCAGTACTTC. It specifies CATSRDRGYEQYF.